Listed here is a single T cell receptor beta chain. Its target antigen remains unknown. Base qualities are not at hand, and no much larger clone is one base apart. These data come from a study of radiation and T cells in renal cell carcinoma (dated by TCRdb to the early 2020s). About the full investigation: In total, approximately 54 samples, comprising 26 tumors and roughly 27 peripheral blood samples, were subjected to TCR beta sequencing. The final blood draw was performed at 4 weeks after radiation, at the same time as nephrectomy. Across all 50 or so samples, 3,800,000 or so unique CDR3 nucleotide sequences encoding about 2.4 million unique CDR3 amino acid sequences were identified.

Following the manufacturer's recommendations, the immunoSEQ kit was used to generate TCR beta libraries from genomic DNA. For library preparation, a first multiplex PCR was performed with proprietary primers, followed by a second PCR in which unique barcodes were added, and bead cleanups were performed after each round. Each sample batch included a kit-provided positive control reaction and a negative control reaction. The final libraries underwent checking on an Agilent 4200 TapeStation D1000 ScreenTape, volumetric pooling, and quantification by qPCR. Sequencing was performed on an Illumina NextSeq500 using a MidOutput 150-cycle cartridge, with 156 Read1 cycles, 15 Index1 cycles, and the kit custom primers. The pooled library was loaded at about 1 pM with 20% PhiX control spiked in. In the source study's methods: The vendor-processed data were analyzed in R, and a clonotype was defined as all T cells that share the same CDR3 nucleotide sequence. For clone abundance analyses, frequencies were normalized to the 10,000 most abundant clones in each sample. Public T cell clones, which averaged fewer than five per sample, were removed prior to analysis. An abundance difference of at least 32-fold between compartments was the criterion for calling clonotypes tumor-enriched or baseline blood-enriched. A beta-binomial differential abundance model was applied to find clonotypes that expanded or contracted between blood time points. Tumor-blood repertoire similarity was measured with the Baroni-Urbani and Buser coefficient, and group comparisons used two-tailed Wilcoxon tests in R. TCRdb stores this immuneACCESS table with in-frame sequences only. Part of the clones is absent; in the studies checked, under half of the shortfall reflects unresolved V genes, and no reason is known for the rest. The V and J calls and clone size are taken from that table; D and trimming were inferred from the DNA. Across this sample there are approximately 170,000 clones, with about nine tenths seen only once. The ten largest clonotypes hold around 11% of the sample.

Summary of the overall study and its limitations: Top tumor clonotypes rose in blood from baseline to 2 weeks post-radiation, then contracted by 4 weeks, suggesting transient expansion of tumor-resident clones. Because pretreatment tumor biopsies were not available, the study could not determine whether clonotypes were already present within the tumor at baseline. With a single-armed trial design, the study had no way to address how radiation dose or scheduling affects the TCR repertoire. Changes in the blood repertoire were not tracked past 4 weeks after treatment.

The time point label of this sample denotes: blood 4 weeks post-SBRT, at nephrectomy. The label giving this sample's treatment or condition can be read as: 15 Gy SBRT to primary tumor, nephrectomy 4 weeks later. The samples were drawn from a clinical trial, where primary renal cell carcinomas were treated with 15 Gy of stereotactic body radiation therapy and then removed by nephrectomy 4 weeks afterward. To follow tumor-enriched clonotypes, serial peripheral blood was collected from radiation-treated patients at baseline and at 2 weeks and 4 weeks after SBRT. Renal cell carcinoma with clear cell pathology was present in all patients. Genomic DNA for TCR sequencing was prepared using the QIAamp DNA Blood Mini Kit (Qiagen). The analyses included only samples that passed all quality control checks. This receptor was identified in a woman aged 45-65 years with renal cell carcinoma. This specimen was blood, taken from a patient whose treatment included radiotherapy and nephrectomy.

The CDR3 region has the sequence CATSRGRNTEAFF. The nucleotides read TGTGCCACCAGCAGGGGAAGGAACACTGAAGCTTTCTTT. The V and J genes are TRBV15 and TRBJ1-1; the D gene assignment is ambiguous. Reading the germline V gene (reference sequence) gives CDR1 LNHNV and CDR2 YYDKDF. The trim is 3 bases for V and 1 base for J, with a gap of 6 bases between the germline ends. The CDR3 covers 13 residues, taking in both the cysteine and the phenylalanine. Only CDR3 DNA is held: 39 bases, read in frame from base 1.